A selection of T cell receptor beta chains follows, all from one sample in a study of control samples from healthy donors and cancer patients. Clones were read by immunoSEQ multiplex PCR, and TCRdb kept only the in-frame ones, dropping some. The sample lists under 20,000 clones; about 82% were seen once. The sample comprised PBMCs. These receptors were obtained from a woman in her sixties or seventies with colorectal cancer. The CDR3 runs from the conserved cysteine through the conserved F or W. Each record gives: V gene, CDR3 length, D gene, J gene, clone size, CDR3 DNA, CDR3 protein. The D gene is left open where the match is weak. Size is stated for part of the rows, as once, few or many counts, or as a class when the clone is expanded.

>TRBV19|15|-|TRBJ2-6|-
TGTGCCAGTAGTGTGGACCGTCCCTGGGCCAACGTCCTGACTTTC
CASSVDRPWANVLTF
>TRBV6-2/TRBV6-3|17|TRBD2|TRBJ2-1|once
TGTGCCAGCAGTTGGCTAGCGGGTCCCATAAACTACAATGAGCAGTTCTTC
CASSWLAGPINYNEQFF
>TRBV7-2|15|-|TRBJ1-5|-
TGTGCCAGCAGCATTAGGGCAGTTAGCAATCAGCCCCAGCATTTT
CASSIRAVSNQPQHF
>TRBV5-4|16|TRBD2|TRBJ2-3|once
TGTGCCAGCAGCCATCCGAGCGGGAGGTTAGGAGATACGCAGTATTTT
CASSHPSGRLGDTQYF
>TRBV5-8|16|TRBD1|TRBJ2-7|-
TGTGCCAGCAGCTTGGGGGACCTTACAGGGGACGACGAGCAGTACTTC
CASSLGDLTGDDEQYF
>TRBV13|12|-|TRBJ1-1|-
TGTGCCAGCAGCTTGAGGAACACTGAAGCTTTCTTT
CASSLRNTEAFF
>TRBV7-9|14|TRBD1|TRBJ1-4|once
TGTGCCAGCAGCTTAAGACAGGGCAATGAAAAACTGTTTTTT
CASSLRQGNEKLFF
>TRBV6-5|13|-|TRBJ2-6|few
TGTGCCATCCGGGGGACTGGGGCCAACGTCCTGACTTTC
CAIRGTGANVLTF
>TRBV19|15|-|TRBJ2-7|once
TGTGCCAGTAGTCCCCGGACTCAGCCTTCCTACGAGCAGTACTTC
CASSPRTQPSYEQYF
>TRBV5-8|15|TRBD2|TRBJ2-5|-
TGTGCCAGCAGCTTGGGACTAGCGGAACAAGAGACCCAGTACTTC
CASSLGLAEQETQYF
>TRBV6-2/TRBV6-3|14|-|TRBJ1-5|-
TGTGCCAGCAGTTACTCAGGGGGCAATCAGCCCCAGCATTTT
CASSYSGGNQPQHF
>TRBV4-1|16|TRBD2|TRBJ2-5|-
TGCGCCAGCAGCCGAGGACTAGCGGGGGGGCAAGAGACCCAGTACTTC
CASSRGLAGGQETQYF
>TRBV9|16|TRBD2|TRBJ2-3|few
TGTGCCAGCAGTCGACTAGCGGGAGGGAAGACAGATACGCAGTATTTT
CASSRLAGGKTDTQYF
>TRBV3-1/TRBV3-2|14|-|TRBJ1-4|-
TGTGCCAGCAGCCGCGGGAGGGTGGGCGAAAAACTGTTTTTT
CASSRGRVGEKLFF
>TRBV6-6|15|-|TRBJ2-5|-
TGTGCCAGCAGTTACTCGAACTGGCTAGTAGAGACCCAGTACTTC
CASSYSNWLVETQYF
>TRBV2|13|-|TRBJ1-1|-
TGTGCCAGCAGTGGTAGACAGAACACTGAAGCTTTCTTT
CASSGRQNTEAFF
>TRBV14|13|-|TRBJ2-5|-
TGTGCCAGCAGCCGCGGGCAGCAAGAGACCCAGTACTTC
CASSRGQQETQYF
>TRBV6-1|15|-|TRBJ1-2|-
TGTGCCAGCAGTGAGGCCGTGTGGGTGTCGAATGGCTACACCTTC
CASSEAVWVSNGYTF
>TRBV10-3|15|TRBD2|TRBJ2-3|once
TGTGCCATCAGTGTCGGCGGGGGGGGCACAGATACGCAGTATTTT
CAISVGGGGTDTQYF
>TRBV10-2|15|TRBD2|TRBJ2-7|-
TGCGCCAGCACCCCCGGGGGGAGGGTAAGCTACGAGCAGTACTTC
CASTPGGRVSYEQYF
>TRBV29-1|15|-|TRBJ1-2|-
TGCAGCGTTGTGATGCAGGGAGGCTCGAGAGTAGGCTACACCTTC
CSVVMQGGSRVGYTF
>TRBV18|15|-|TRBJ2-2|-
TGTGCCAGCTCACCAGGGCACGTGAACACCGGGGAGCTGTTTTTT
CASSPGHVNTGELFF
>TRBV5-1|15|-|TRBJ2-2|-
TGCGCCAGCAGCTGGCTAGAAGGGAACACCGGGGAGCTGTTTTTT
CASSWLEGNTGELFF